This T cell receptor (beta chain) was sequenced during a study of T cell responses to AZD1222 COVID-19 vaccine. This CDR3 is built from 15 residues. Germline CDR1 and CDR2: LNHDA and SQIVND (reference sequence). V gave up 4 bases and J gave up 0 bases, with 10 bases separating them. Data came from immunoSEQ multiplex PCR; TCRdb stores just in-frame clones and leaves some out. This sample has fewer than 300,000 clones, with approximately 93% found just once. This specimen was peripheral blood, taken on day 0 of AZD1222 vaccination. The clonotype comes from an adult in good health. This chain connects TRBV19 to TRBJ1-3; D might be TRBD1 (5 bases). In DNA form, the CDR3 reads TGTGCCAGTAGTAACGGGGACTTCTCTGGAAACACCATATATTTT. Its translation is CASSNGDFSGNTIYF.